One sample yielded the 32 T cell receptor beta chains listed below, sequenced in a study of T cells in Graves' hyperthyroidism and ophthalmopathy. From RNA transcripts, TCR beta CDR3 regions were amplified. First-round RT-PCR targeting the TCR CDR3 was performed with the HTBI primer set. MiXCR was run by TCRdb on the multiplex PCR reads, yielding one entry per CDR3 protein. The sample lists roughly 500,000 distinct CDR3 sequences; about 46% were seen once. The specimen was peripheral blood or thyroid tissue (not recorded which). The receptors come from an adult woman with Graves' disease, either hyperthyroidism or ophthalmopathy (not recorded which).

This chain connects TRBV7-9 to TRBJ2-7; 9 bases map to TRBD1. The CDR3 sequence is 18 residues long. Trimming cost V 2 bases and J 4 bases; bases outside gene matches: 15. Germline V gene data show CDR1 as SEHNR and CDR2 as FQNEAQ (reference sequence). In nucleotides, the CDR3 is TGTGCCAGCAGCTTATCCAAGGGGACAGGGTTCCGTCCGTACGAGCAGTACTTC. This sequence encodes CASSLSKGTGFRPYEQYF.

The chain couples TRBV10-3 to TRBJ2-5; 8 bases are shared with TRBD2. The V gene end was trimmed by 4 bases and the J gene end by 2 bases; junction bases not matched to a gene: 9. The germline CDR1 and CDR2 sequences are ENHRY and SYGVKD. The length of the CDR3 is 16 residues. CDR3 coding DNA: TGTGCCATCAGTGCAGCGGGGCGGGAGGAACAAGAGACCCAGTACTTC. It specifies CAISAAGREEQETQYF.

To note about this clonotype: The CDR3 end shows no conserved phenylalanine or tryptophan, and so a read error is likely. Because the CDR3's place on the DNA is in doubt, the DNA is left out and the CDR3 is given as listed by TCRdb. This chain joins TRBV7-2 and TRBJ2-6. Looked up from germline, CDR1 is SGHTA and CDR2 is FQGNSA. A total of 10 residues make up the CDR3, ends included. CDR3: CASSLTAVFT.

In its sample, this clonotype was seen a few times. V and J are TRBV6-6 and TRBJ1-6; tentative D call: TRBD1 (5 bases). Per the germline V gene, CDR1 is MNHNY and CDR2 is SVGAGI (reference sequence). CDR3 length equals 14 residues. Between the trimmed V and J ends, which lost 8 bases and 10 bases, there was a span of 18 bases. Here the CDR3 DNA reads TGTGCCAGCCTGCTACCGGACACGGGGTCACCCCTCCACTTT. It translates to CASLLPDTGSPLHF.

With respect to this clonotype: Germline is not matched at one junction end, which may reflect a read error. This chain links TRBV5-6 with TRBJ2-2; TRBD2 aligns across 9 bases. The CDR3 is 16 amino acids. Germline V gives CDR1 SGHDT, CDR2 YYEEEE. CDR3 in DNA: TGTGCCAGCAGCTTGGTGGTAGCGGGAGTTACCGGGGAGCTGTCTTGG. Its translation: CASSLVVAGVTGELSW. Variable domain in full (rest from reference TRBV5-6 and TRBJ2-2): DAGVTQSPTHLIKTRGQQVTLRCSPKSGHDTVSWYQQALGQGPQFIFQYYEEEERQRGNFPDRFSGHQFPNYSSELNVNALLLGDSALYLCASSLVVAGVTGELSWGEGSRLTVL.

This chain links TRBV24-1 with TRBJ2-5; D is possibly TRBD1 or TRBD2 (6 bases each). The CDR3 runs 13 residues. Trimming stripped 3 bases from V and 6 bases from J, with 10 bases between. The germline V gene has CDR1 KGHDR and CDR2 SFDVKD. CDR3 DNA: TGTGCCACCAGTGATCCGGGGGCAAAGACCCAGTACTTC. Translation gives CATSDPGAKTQYF.

This chain uses TRBV29-1 with TRBJ2-7, with 7 positions matching TRBD1. Per the germline V gene, CDR1 is SQVTM and CDR2 is ANQGSEA. The CDR3 spans 16 residues. The junction had 18 bases not matched to a gene; V was cut back by 8 bases and J by 2 bases. The CDR3 loop reads CSSYSRTGTATYEQYF. The DNA for the CDR3 is TGCAGCAGTTACTCGAGGACCGGGACAGCGACCTACGAGCAGTACTTC.

This clonotype showed up just once. The rearrangement joins TRBV4-2 to TRBJ1-3, with D tentatively TRBD1 (5 bases). The CDR3 spans 15 residues. V shed 1 base and J shed 4 bases, with 11 bases lying between them. Germline CDR1 is LGHNA and CDR2 is YNFKEQ. The CDR3 DNA reads as TGTGCCAGCAGCCAAGTGAGAGGGACGGGAAACACCATATATTTT. Protein product: CASSQVRGTGNTIYF.

This clonotype was seen just once. The rearrangement links TRBV29-1 to TRBJ1-4, with no clear D. Germline lookup yields CDR1 SQVTM and CDR2 ANQGSEA. The CDR3 is made up of 13 amino acids. The V and J ends lost 4 bases and 7 bases respectively, with 13 bases between them. In DNA form, the CDR3 reads TGCAGCGTTGTGCTGCTGGGCGGTGAAAAACTGTTTTTT. Translated, it gives CSVVLLGGEKLFF.

Ten or more counts support this clonotype. The chain links TRBV7-2 to TRBJ2-7; D unclear. There are 13 residues in the CDR3. The germline gives CDR1 SGHTA, CDR2 FQGNSA. Between the trimmed V and J ends, which lost 3 bases and 0 bases, there was a span of 6 bases. CDR3 nucleotide sequence: TGTGCCAGCAGCTTCTCAGCCTCCTACGAGCAGTACTTC. Amino acid sequence: CASSFSASYEQYF.

This chain links TRBV19 with TRBJ2-7; no reliable D call. V gave up 2 bases and J gave up 3 bases, with 14 bases separating them. This CDR3 is 15 amino acids long. The V gene's germline CDR1 is LNHDA and CDR2 SQIVND (reference sequence). This chain's CDR3 is CASSIRAETYYEQYF. In nucleotides, the CDR3 is TGTGCCAGTAGTATAAGAGCAGAGACCTACTACGAGCAGTACTTC.

Ten or more counts support this clonotype. This chain joins TRBV7-2 and TRBJ2-2; 11 nucleotides agree with TRBD2. This CDR3 is 17 amino acids long. Germline loops: CDR1 SGHTA, CDR2 FQGNSA. V shed 5 bases and J 6 bases; nucleotides not matched to a gene: 11. This CDR3 reads CASSPISGRAQSGELFF. The CDR3 DNA is TGTGCCAGCAGCCCCATTAGCGGGAGGGCCCAGTCCGGGGAGCTGTTTTTT.

This chain joins TRBV20-1 and TRBJ2-3; TRBD1 aligns across 10 bases. The CDR3 spans 16 residues. Per germline, CDR1 DFQATT and CDR2 SNEGSKA (reference sequence). Trimming at V came to 0 bases and at J to 6 bases, leaving 9 bases not matched to a gene. The CDR3 sequence is CSARDSGTGVGDTQYF. CDR3 bases: TGCAGTGCTAGAGATTCAGGGACAGGGGTAGGGGATACGCAGTATTTT.

There are many counts of this clonotype. The gene calls are TRBV24-1 and TRBJ2-5, with D unclear. CDR3 length: 11 amino acids. Deletions cut 8 bases from V and 7 bases from J, with 10 bases between. Germline CDR1 and CDR2: KGHDR and SFDVKD. The CDR3 region has the DNA TGTGCCACCACTCCCGTCGGGACCCAGTACTTC. Protein product: CATTPVGTQYF.

There are many counts of this clonotype. The CDR3 loop is CASSLHYRSQETQYF. The CDR3 DNA follows: TGTGCCAGCAGCTTACATTACAGGAGTCAAGAGACCCAGTACTTC. The chain employs TRBV7-6 and TRBJ2-5, with D possibly matching TRBD1 (5 bases). CDR3 length equals 15 residues. Per the germline V gene, CDR1 is SGHVS and CDR2 is FNYEAQ. Trimming pared 2 bases from V and 2 bases from J, leaving 12 bases between.

This clonotype was recorded at least ten times. This sequence joins TRBV20-1 and TRBJ1-3, with 7 bases identical to TRBD1. This CDR3 comprises 14 residues. Unmatched junction bases numbered 8, after V lost 4 bases and J lost 5 bases. In germline, CDR1 is DFQATT, CDR2 SNEGSKA (reference sequence). This CDR3 is CSAKFQGVRNTIYF. The CDR3 coding sequence is TGCAGTGCTAAGTTCCAGGGGGTGAGAAACACCATATATTTT.

This chain connects TRBV2 to TRBJ1-1, with D hard to call. The germline V and J ends were trimmed by 2 bases and 1 base, with 8 bases remaining between them. The CDR3 is made up of 14 amino acids. CDR1 SNHLY and CDR2 FYNNEI come from the germline V gene. CDR3 in amino acids: CASSEISQNTEAFF. The CDR3 DNA reads TGTGCCAGCAGTGAAATTAGCCAGAACACTGAAGCTTTCTTT.

The chain links TRBV7-9 to TRBJ2-5, with D perhaps TRBD1 (6 bases). The germline V gene has CDR1 SEHNR and CDR2 FQNEAQ (reference sequence). This CDR3 comprises 13 residues. V was clipped by 1 base and J by 9 bases, with 12 bases between them. The CDR3 DNA reads as TGTGCCAGCAGCTTAGGGTTAGGACAGCCCCAGTACTTC. It is translated as CASSLGLGQPQYF.

This clonotype has just a few counts. The rearrangement links TRBV29-1 to TRBJ2-3; TRBD1 or TRBD2 may be the D gene (6 bases each). This CDR3 is 12 amino acids long. Germline CDR1 reads SQVTM; CDR2 reads ANQGSEA. V dropped 0 bases and J dropped 6 bases, with 7 bases sitting between them. The CDR3: CSVEEGGDTQYF. CDR3 bases: TGCAGCGTTGAAGAAGGGGGGGATACGCAGTATTTT.

This clonotype was found once. The junction departs from the called germline gene at one end, perhaps through a read error. The chain has TRBV2 and TRBJ1-5; D remains ambiguous. CDR3 length equals 13 residues. Germline lookup yields CDR1 SNHLY and CDR2 FYNNEI. The CDR3 bases are TGTGCCAGCAGTAACCAAAAGAAACAGCCTCAGCATTTT. Its protein is CASSNQKKQPQHF.

To note about this clonotype: Given a much more abundant clone one base away, this may be a read error. The chain employs TRBV9 and TRBJ2-6, with D tentatively TRBD2 (6 bases). The V gene's germline CDR1 is SGDLS and CDR2 YYNGEE. This CDR3 contains 15 residues. The CDR3 region is CASGLGDSGVNVLTF. CDR3 DNA sequence: TGTGCCAGCGGCCTCGGGGACTCTGGGGTCAACGTCCTGACTTTC.

This clonotype was seen repeatedly, ten times or more. The CDR3 nucleotides are TGTGCCAGCAGCCGGGGGATCAACCAAGAGACCCAGTACTTC. Its translation: CASSRGINQETQYF. The chain recombines TRBV7-2 with TRBJ2-5, with D perhaps matching TRBD2 (6 bases). Germline assignment: CDR1 SGHTA and CDR2 FQGNSA. The CDR3 spans 14 residues. V dropped 5 bases and J dropped 0 bases, with 10 bases sitting between them.

This chain connects TRBV6-1 to TRBJ1-2, with TRBD1 matching 7 bases. CDR3 length equals 15 residues. Germline V gives CDR1 MNHNS, CDR2 SASEGT. V lost 7 bases to trimming and J lost 5 bases; unmatched junction nucleotides: 13. Written as DNA, the CDR3 is TGTGCCAGCACTTATACCGCCCGGGACAGTTATGGCTACACCTTC. This encodes CASTYTARDSYGYTF.

This sequence joins TRBV6-1 and TRBJ2-2, with D hard to call. Germline CDR1 MNHNS, CDR2 SASEGT. V lost 1 base and J lost 0, with 6 bases in between. The CDR3 contains 15 residues. This CDR3 is CASSEVGTNTGELFF. The CDR3 DNA is TGTGCCAGCAGTGAAGTTGGGACGAACACCGGGGAGCTGTTTTTT.

This rearrangement joins TRBV6-6 to TRBJ1-1; 8 bases are a match to TRBD1. This CDR3 contains 14 residues. Looked up from germline, CDR1 is MNHNY and CDR2 is SVGAGI (reference sequence). V lost 6 bases, J lost 4 bases, and 7 bases stayed unmatched. CDR3 in amino acids: CASRTDRGPTEAFF. The DNA for the CDR3 is TGTGCCAGCAGAACCGACAGGGGTCCCACTGAAGCTTTCTTT.

V and J are TRBV19 and TRBJ2-7; TRBD2 might be the D (5 bases). Germline CDR1 reads LNHDA; CDR2 reads SQIVND (reference sequence). V was shortened by 3 bases and J by 2 bases, with 23 bases between the two germline ends. The CDR3 covers 18 residues. CDR3 in amino acids: CASSILYLRLQPTYEQYF. CDR3 nucleotides: TGTGCCAGTAGTATCCTTTACCTTCGACTACAACCTACCTACGAGCAGTACTTC.

This clonotype occurred many times. As DNA, the CDR3 is TGTGCCAGCACCACCCGGACAGGGAACTATGGCTACACCTTC. Translation gives CASTTRTGNYGYTF. The genes are TRBV27 and TRBJ1-2, with 8 bases fitting TRBD1. This CDR3 contains 14 residues. V lost 7 bases and J lost 2; bases outside the gene matches: 6. Germline CDR1 is MNHEY and CDR2 is SMNVEV (reference sequence).

This clonotype has a handful of counts. The V call is TRBV15, the J call TRBJ2-5; no clear D gene. Trimming shortened V by 0 bases and J by 3 bases, and 2 bases separated the two germline ends. Germline loops: CDR1 LNHNV, CDR2 YYDKDF (reference sequence). The CDR3 length is 12 residues. The CDR3 nucleotides are TGTGCCACCAGCAGAGAGAAAGAGACCCAGTACTTC. Its translation is CATSREKETQYF.

Details on this clonotype: At one end, the junction sequence differs from germline, possibly due to a read error. The chain has TRBV5-4 and TRBJ1-4; D unclear. CDR3 length equals 15 residues. CDR1 and CDR2 (germline): SGHNT, YYREEE (reference sequence). The CDR3 sequence: CASSPGGQGREKLFF. The CDR3, as DNA: TGCGCCAGCAGCCCGGGCGGCCAAGGGAGGGAAAAACTGTTTTTT.

This rearrangement joins TRBV15 to TRBJ2-7; D perhaps matches TRBD2 (6 bases). V gave up 4 bases and J gave up 3 bases, with 10 bases separating them. There are 13 residues in the CDR3. The germline gives CDR1 LNHNV, CDR2 YYDKDF (reference sequence). The CDR3 spells CATSMGLGYEQYF. The CDR3 nucleotides are TGTGCCACCAGCATGGGACTCGGCTACGAGCAGTACTTC.

This rearrangement joins TRBV20-1 to TRBJ2-7; TRBD1 aligns across 11 bases. Germline-derived CDR1 and CDR2 are DFQATT and SNEGSKA (reference sequence). This CDR3 is built from 14 residues. J gave up 6 bases and V 5 bases, and 9 bases lay outside the gene matches. The CDR3 protein is CSAYTRDRGFEQYF. CDR3 in DNA: TGCAGTGCTTATACCCGGGACAGGGGGTTCGAGCAGTACTTC.

A word on this clonotype: This clone may be a read error of a much larger clone one base away. The chain employs TRBV12-3 or TRBV12-4 and TRBJ1-3; D gene uncertain. This CDR3 has 14 amino acids. DNA for the CDR3: TGTGCCAGCAGTTGGGAGGAGGTTGGAAACATCATATATTTT. It codes for CASSWEEVGNIIYF.